A selection of T cell receptor beta chains follows, all from one sample in a study of CD4 and CD8 cells across lung adenocarcinoma regions. TCRdb redid the calling of the PCR reads with MiXCR, one entry per CDR3 protein. The data hold 2,500 or so distinct CDR3 sequences, with about two thirds observed a single time. The sequenced material came from CD4+ T cells from the center of a lung tumor. The receptors come from a female donor with lung adenocarcinoma. The CD4 and CD8 labels of this study may be unreliable. Each CDR3 is given without its conserved first and last residue. Each record gives: CDR3 protein, V gene, J gene.

CDR3: ASSVGQQYTDTQY; V: TRBV6-1; J: TRBJ2-3
CDR3: ASSEPPPKGANVLT; V: TRBV10-1; J: TRBJ2-6
CDR3: ASSRRGLIHEQY; V: TRBV6-1; J: -
CDR3: ASSARLPGGITGELF; V: TRBV7-8; J: TRBJ2-2
CDR3: ASSSYPGQNGELF; V: TRBV12-3/TRBV12-4; J: TRBJ2-2
CDR3: ASRRDRGQGIEADTEAF; V: TRBV6-1; J: TRBJ1-1
CDR3: ASSGGTSGRATDTQY; V: TRBV6-1; J: TRBJ2-3
CDR3: ASSEGRGRNTEAF; V: TRBV6-1; J: TRBJ1-1
CDR3: ASGLVLWAGGNGANVLT; V: TRBV12-5; J: TRBJ2-6
CDR3: ASSENEWSGGI; V: TRBV6-1; J: TRBJ2-1
CDR3: ASSQTSGRYEQF; V: TRBV7-2; J: TRBJ2-1
CDR3: ASSYSFLRGNNSPLH; V: TRBV6-5; J: TRBJ1-6
CDR3: ASSILAAFTDTQY; V: TRBV7-2; J: TRBJ2-3
CDR3: ASSLTETQY; V: TRBV12-3/TRBV12-4; J: TRBJ2-5
CDR3: ARFGGTGAHRAGELF; V: TRBV6-4; J: TRBJ2-2
CDR3: ASSALPEQETQY; V: TRBV6-1; J: TRBJ2-5
CDR3: ASSARQVGYEQY; V: TRBV6-1; J: -
CDR3: ASRTGLAGQETQY; V: TRBV6-1; J: TRBJ2-5
CDR3: ASSELETQY; V: TRBV6-1; J: -
CDR3: ASRTTGINGYT; V: TRBV6-1; J: TRBJ1-2
CDR3: ASRPGTESYNEQF; V: TRBV6-1; J: TRBJ2-1
CDR3: ASSFWGESYEQY; V: TRBV7-2; J: TRBJ2-7
CDR3: ASSLGAGLAKNIQY; V: TRBV7-9; J: TRBJ2-4
CDR3: ASSYSIWDEQF; V: TRBV6-5; J: TRBJ2-1
CDR3: ASSEAWRPNYGYT; V: TRBV6-1; J: TRBJ1-2